This T cell receptor (beta chain) was retrieved from a study of shared T cell receptors in the human thymus (dated by TCRdb to 2020 to 2023). Notes on the research overall: The study examined how self-reactive, shared T-cell receptor alpha chains are generated in the human thymus.

In regard to this clone: Its specific antigen is unknown. No base qualities exist here, and no much larger clone lies one base off it.

Inclusive of the bounding cysteine and phenylalanine, the CDR3 is 16 residues long. The CDR3 DNA has 48 bases and is translated from base 1. As encoded in the germline V gene, CDR1 is SGHTA while CDR2 is FQGNSA. V is trimmed back by 5 bases and J by 2 bases, and the junction contains 9 bases that no gene match accounts for. Library prep was done by the immunoSEQ multiplex PCR assay. TCRdb stores this immuneACCESS table with in-frame sequences only. Part of the clones is absent; in the studies checked, under half of the shortfall reflects unresolved V genes, and no reason is known for the rest. Here the sample has roughly 410,000 clones; just under 95% occur a single time. The top ten clonotypes cover approximately 0.02% of the sample.

The rearranged chain carries TRBV7-2 and TRBJ1-1; the junction holds 9 bases that match TRBD1. This sequence originates from a human donor. The sample comprised thymocytes. The CDR3 has the sequence CASSPGTGLGNTEAFF. In nucleotide form, the sequence is TGTGCCAGCAGCCCCGGGACAGGGCTGGGAAACACTGAAGCTTTCTTT.